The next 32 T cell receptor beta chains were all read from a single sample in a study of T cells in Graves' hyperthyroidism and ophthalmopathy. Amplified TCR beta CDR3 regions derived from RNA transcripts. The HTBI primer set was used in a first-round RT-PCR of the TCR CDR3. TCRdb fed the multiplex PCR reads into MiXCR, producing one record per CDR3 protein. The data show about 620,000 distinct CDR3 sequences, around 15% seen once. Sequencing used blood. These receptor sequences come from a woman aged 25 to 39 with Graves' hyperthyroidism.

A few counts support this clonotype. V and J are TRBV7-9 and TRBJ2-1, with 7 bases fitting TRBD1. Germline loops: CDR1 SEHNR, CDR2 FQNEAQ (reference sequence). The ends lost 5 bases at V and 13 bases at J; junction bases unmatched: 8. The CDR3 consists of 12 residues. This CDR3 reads CASSQGTAHQFF. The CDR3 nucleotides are TGTGCCAGCAGCCAGGGGACAGCTCATCAGTTCTTC.

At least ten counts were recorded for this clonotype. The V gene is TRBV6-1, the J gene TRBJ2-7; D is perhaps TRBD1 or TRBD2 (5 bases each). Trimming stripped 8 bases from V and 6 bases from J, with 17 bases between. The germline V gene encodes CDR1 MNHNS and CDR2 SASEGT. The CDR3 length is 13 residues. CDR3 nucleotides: TGTGCCAGCCGGGGTGTCGAGGGGACCGAGCAGTACTTC. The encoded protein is CASRGVEGTEQYF.

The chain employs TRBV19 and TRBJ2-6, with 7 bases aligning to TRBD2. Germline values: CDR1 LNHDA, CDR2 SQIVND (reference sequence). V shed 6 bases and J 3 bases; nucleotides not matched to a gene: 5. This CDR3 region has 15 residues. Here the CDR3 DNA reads TGTGCCAGTAGGGGCGGGAGAGGTGGGGCCAACGTCCTGACTTTC. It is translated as CASRGGRGGANVLTF. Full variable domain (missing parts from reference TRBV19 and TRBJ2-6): DGGITQSPKYLFRKEGQNVTLSCEQNLNHDAMYWYRQDPGQGLRLIYYSQIVNDFQKGDIAEGYSVSREKKESFPLTVTSAQKNPTAFYLCASRGGRGGANVLTFGAGSRLTVL.

CDR3 DNA sequence: TGTGCTAGCCGGCTAGCGGGAGGTGGGACCGGGGAGCTGTTTTTT. It codes for CASRLAGGGTGELFF. The chain is built from TRBV7-7 and TRBJ2-2; 11 bases are a match to TRBD2. The germline V gene has CDR1 SSHAT and CDR2 FNYEAQ (reference sequence). The CDR3 sequence is 15 residues long.

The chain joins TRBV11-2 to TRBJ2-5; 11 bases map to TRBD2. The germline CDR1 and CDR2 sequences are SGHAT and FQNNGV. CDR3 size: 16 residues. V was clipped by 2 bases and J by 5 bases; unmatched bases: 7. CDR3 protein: CASSLSTSGSKETQYF. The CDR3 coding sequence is TGTGCCAGCAGCTTAAGCACTAGCGGGAGTAAGGAGACCCAGTACTTC. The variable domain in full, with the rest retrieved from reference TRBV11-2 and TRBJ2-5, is EAGVAQSPRYKIIEKRQSVAFWCNPISGHATLYWYQQILGQGPKLLIQFQNNGVVDDSQLPKDRFSAERLKGVDSTLKIQPAKLEDSAVYLCASSLSTSGSKETQYFGPGTRLLVL.

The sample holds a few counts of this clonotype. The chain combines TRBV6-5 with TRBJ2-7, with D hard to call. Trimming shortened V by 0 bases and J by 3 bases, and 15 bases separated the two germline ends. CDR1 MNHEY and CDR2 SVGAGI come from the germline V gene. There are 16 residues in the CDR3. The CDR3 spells CASSYSKAVSIYEQYF. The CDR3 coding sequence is TGTGCCAGCAGTTACTCGAAGGCAGTCAGCATCTACGAGCAGTACTTC.

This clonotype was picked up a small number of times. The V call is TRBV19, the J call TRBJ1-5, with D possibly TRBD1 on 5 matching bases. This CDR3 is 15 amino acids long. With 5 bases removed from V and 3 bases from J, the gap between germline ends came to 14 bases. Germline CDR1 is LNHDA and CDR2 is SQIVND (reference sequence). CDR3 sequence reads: CASSLGRVPNQPQHF. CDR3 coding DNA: TGTGCCAGTAGTTTGGGACGGGTTCCCAATCAGCCCCAGCATTTT.

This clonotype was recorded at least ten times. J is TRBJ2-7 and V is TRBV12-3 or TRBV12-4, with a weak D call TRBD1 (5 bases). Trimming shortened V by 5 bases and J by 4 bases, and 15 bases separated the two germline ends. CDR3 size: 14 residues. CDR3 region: CASSPPQGTYEQYF. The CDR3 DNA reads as TGTGCCAGCAGTCCGCCCCAGGGAACGTACGAGCAGTACTTC.

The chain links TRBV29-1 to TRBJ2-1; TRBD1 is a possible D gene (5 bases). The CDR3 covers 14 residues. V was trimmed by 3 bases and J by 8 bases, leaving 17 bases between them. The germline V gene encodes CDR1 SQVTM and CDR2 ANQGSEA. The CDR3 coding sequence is TGCAGCGTTGACGGCAGGGTGAAACAGGATGAGCAGTTCTTC. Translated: CSVDGRVKQDEQFF.

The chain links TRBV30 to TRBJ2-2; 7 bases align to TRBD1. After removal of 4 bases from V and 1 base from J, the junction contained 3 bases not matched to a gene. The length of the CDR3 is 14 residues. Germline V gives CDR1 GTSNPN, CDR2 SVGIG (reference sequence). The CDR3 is CAWTDRVNTGELFF. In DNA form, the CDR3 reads TGTGCCTGGACTGACAGGGTGAACACCGGGGAGCTGTTTTTT.

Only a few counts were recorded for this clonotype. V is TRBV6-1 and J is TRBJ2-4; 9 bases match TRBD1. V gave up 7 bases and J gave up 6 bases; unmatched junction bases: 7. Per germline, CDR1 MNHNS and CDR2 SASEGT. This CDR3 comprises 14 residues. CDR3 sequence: CASKEQGAGNIQYF. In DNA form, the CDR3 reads TGTGCCAGCAAGGAACAGGGGGCGGGAAACATTCAGTACTTC.

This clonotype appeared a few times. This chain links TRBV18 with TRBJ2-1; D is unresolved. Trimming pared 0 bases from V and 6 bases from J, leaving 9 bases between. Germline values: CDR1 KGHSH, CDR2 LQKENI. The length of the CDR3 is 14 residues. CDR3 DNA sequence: TGTGCCAGCTCACCACCGGGTGGCTCCAATGAGCAGTTCTTC. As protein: CASSPPGGSNEQFF. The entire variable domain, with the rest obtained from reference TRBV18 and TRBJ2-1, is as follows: NAGVMQNPRHLVRRRGQEARLRCSPMKGHSHVYWYRQLPEEGLKFMVYLQKENIIDESGMPKERFSAEFPKEGPSILRIQQVVRGDSAAYFCASSPPGGSNEQFFGPGTRLTVL.

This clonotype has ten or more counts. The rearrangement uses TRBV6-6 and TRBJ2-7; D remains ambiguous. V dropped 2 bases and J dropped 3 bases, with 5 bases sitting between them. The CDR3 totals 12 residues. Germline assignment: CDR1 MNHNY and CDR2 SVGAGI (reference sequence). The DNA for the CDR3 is TGTGCCAGCAGTTACGACGGCTACGAGCAGTACTTC. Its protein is CASSYDGYEQYF.

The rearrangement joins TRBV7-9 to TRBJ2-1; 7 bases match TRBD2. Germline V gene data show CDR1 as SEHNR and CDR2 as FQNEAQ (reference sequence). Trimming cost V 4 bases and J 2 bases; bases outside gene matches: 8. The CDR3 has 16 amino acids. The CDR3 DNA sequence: TGTGCCAGCAGCTCCCTCGGTAGCGGGCCCTACAATGAGCAGTTCTTC. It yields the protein CASSSLGSGPYNEQFF.

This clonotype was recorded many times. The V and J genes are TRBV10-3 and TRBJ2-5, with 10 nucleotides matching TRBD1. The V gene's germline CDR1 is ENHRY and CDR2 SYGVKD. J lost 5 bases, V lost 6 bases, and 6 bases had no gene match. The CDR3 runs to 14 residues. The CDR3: CAISPGQGGETQYF. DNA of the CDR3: TGTGCCATCAGCCCAGGACAGGGGGGTGAGACCCAGTACTTC.

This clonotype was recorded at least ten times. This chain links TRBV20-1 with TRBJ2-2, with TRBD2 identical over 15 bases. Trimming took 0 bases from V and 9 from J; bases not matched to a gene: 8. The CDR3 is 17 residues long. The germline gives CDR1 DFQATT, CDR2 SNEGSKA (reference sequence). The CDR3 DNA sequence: TGCAGTGCTAGAGATGGACTAGCGGGAGGGAAGATCAGGGAGCTGTTTTTT. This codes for CSARDGLAGGKIRELFF.

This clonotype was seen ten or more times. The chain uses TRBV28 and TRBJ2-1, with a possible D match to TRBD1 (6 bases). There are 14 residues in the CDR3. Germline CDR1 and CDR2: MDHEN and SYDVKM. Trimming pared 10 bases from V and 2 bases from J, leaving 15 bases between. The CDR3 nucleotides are TGTGCCACTAAGCCAGGGGACGCCTACAATGAGCAGTTCTTC. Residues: CATKPGDAYNEQFF. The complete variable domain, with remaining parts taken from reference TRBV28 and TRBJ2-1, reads DVKVTQSSRYLVKRTGEKVFLECVQDMDHENMFWYRQDPGLGLRLIYFSYDVKMKEKGDIPEGYSVSREKKERFSLILESASTNQTSMYLCATKPGDAYNEQFFGPGTRLTVL.

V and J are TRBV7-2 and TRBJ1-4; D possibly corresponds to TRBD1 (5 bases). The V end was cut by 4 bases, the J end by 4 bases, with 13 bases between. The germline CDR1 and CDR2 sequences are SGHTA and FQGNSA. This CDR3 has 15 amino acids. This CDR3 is CASSSRGLGNEKLFF. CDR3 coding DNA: TGTGCCAGCAGCTCAAGGGGACTGGGTAATGAAAAACTGTTTTTT.

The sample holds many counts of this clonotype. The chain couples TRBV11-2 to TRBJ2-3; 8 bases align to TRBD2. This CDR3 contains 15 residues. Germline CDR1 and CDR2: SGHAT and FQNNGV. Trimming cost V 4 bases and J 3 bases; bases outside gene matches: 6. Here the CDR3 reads CASSSGGAGTDTQYF. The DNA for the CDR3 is TGTGCCAGCAGCTCCGGGGGGGCGGGGACAGATACGCAGTATTTT. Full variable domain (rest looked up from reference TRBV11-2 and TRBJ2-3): EAGVAQSPRYKIIEKRQSVAFWCNPISGHATLYWYQQILGQGPKLLIQFQNNGVVDDSQLPKDRFSAERLKGVDSTLKIQPAKLEDSAVYLCASSSGGAGTDTQYFGPGTRLTVL.

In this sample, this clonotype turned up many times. The DNA for the CDR3 is TGTGCCAGCAGCGGGTCAGGACGACATTGGGAGCAGTACTTC. It yields the protein CASSGSGRHWEQYF. The genes are TRBV7-6 and TRBJ2-7, with D hard to call. Trimming stripped 5 bases from V and 7 bases from J, with 18 bases between. Germline V gives CDR1 SGHVS, CDR2 FNYEAQ. This CDR3 spans 14 amino acids.

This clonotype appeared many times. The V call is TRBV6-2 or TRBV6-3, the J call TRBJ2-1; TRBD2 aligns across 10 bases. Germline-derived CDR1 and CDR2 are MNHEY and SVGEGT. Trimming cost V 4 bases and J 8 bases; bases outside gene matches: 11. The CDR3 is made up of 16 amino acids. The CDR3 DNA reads TGTGCCAGCAGTTCGGCGGCTAGCGGGAGTACTGATGAGCAGTTCTTC. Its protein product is CASSSAASGSTDEQFF.

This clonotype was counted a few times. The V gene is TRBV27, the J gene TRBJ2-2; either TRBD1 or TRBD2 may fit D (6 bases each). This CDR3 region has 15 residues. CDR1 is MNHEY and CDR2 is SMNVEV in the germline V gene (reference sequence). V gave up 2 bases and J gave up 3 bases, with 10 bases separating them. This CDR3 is CASSLRGADTGELFF. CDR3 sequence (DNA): TGTGCCAGCAGTTTAAGGGGGGCCGACACCGGGGAGCTGTTTTTT.

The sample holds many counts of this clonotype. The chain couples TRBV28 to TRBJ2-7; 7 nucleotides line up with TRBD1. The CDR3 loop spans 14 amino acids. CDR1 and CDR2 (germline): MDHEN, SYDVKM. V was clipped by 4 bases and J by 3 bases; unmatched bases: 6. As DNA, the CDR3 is TGTGCCAGCAGTTCCCCGGGACAGCTCTACGAGCAGTACTTC. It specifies CASSSPGQLYEQYF.

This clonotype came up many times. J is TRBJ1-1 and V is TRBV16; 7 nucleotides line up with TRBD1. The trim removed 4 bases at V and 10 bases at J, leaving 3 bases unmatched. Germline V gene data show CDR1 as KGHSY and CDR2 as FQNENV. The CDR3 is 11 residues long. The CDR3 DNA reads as TGTGCCAGCAGCCTGCGGGACAGAGCTTTCTTT. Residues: CASSLRDRAFF. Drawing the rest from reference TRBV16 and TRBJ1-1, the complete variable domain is GEEVAQTPKHLVRGEGQKAKLYCAPIKGHSYVFWYQQVLKNEFKFLISFQNENVFDETGMPKERFSAKCLPNSPCSLEIQATKLEDSAVYFCASSLRDRAFFGQGTRLTVV.

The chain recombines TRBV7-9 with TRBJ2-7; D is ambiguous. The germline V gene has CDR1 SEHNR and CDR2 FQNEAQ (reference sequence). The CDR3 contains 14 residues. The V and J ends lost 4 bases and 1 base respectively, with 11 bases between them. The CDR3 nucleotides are TGTGCCAGCAGCTCCTCCCTGGGGTCCTACGAGCAGTACTTC. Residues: CASSSSLGSYEQYF.

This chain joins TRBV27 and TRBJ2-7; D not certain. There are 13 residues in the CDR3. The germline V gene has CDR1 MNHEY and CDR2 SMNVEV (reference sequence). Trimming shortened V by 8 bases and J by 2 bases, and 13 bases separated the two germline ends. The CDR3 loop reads CASSRLGTYEQYF. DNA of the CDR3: TGTGCCAGCTCCCGTCTGGGCACCTACGAGCAGTACTTC.

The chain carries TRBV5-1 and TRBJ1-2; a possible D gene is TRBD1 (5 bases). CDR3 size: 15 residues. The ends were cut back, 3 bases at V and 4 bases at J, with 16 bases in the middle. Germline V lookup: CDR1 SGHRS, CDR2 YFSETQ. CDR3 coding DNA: TGCGCCAGCAGCTGGGAAACAGGTTCGTCCTATGGCTACACCTTC. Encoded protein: CASSWETGSSYGYTF.

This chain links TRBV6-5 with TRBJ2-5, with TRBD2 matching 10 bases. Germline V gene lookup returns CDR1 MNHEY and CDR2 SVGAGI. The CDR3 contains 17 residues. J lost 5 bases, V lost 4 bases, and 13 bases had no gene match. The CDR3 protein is CASSSLAGRLTGETQYF. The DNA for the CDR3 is TGTGCCAGCAGTTCACTAGCGGGAAGGTTAACCGGGGAGACCCAGTACTTC.

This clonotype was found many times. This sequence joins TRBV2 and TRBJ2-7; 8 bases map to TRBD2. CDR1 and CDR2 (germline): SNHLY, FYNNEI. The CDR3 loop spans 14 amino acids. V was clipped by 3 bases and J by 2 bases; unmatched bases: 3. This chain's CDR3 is CASSDPGRAYEQYF. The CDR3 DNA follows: TGTGCCAGCAGTGACCCCGGGAGGGCCTACGAGCAGTACTTC.

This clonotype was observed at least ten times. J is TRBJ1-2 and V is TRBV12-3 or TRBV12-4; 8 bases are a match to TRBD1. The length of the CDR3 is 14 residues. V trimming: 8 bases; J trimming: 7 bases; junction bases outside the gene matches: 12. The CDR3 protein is CASSPRRTGTGYTF. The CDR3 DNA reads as TGTGCCAGCTCACCGAGAAGGACAGGGACTGGCTACACCTTC.

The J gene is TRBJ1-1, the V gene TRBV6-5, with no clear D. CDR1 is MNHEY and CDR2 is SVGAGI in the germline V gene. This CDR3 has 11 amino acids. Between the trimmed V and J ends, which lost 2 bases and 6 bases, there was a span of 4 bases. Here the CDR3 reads CASSYSSEAFF. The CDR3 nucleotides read TGTGCCAGCAGTTACAGCTCTGAAGCTTTCTTT.

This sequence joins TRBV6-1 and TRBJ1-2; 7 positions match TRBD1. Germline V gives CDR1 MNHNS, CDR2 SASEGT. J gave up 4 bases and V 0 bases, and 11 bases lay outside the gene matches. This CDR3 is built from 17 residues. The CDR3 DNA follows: TGTGCCAGCAGTGAAGCCGCGGGGGACAGTTACCTCTATGGCTACACCTTC. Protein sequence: CASSEAAGDSYLYGYTF.